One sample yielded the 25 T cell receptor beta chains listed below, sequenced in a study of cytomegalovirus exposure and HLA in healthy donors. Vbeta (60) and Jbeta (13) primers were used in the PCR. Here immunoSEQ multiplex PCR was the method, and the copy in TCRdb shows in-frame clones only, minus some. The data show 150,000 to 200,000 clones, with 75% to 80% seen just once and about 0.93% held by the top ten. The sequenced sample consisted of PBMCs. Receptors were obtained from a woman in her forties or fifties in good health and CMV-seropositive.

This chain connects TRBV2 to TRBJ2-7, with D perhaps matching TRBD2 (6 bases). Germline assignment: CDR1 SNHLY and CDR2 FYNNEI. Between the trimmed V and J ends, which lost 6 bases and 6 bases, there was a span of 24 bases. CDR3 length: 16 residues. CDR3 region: CASRRGGVLGSVEQYF. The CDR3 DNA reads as TGTGCCAGCAGAAGAGGAGGGGTCCTGGGTTCCGTCGAGCAGTACTTC.

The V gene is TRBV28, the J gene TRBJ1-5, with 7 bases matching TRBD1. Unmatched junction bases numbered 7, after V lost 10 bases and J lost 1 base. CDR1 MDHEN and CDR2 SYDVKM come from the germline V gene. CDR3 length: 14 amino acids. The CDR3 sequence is CATLTGNSNQPQHF. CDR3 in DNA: TGTGCCACCTTGACAGGGAACAGCAATCAGCCCCAGCATTTT.

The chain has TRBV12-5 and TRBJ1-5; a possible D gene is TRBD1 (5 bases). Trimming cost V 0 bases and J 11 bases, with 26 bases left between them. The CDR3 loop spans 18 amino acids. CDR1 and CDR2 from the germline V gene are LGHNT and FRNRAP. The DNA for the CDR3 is TGTGCTAGTGGTTTGGTAAAAGGCGCGGGGCGTGGGGACGGGGCCCAGCATTTT. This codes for CASGLVKGAGRGDGAQHF.

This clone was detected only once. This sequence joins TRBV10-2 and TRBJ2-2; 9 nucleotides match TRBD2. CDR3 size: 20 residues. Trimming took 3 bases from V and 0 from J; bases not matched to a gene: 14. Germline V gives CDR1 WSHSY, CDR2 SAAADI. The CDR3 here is CASSDRIASGEHANTGELFF. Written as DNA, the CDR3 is TGCGCCAGCAGTGATCGAATAGCTAGCGGGGAGCACGCGAACACCGGGGAGCTGTTTTTT.

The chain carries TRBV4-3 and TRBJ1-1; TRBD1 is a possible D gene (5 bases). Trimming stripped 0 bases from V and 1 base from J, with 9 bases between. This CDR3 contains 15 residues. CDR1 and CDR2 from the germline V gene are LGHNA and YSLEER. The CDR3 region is CASSQDPGENTEAFF. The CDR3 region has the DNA TGCGCCAGCAGCCAAGATCCGGGGGAGAACACTGAAGCTTTCTTT.

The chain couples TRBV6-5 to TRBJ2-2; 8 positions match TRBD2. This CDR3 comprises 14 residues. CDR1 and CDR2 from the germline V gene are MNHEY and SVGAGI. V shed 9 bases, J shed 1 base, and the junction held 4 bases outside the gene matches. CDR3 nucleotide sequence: TGTGCCAGTAGCGGGACCCTGAACACCGGGGAGCTGTTTTTT. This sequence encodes CASSGTLNTGELFF.

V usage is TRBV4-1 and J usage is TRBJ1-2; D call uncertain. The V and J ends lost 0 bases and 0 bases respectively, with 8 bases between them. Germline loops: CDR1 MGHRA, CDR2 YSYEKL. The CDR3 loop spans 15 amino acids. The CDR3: CASSQDSNANYGYTF. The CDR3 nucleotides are TGCGCCAGCAGCCAAGATTCAAATGCTAACTATGGCTACACCTTC.

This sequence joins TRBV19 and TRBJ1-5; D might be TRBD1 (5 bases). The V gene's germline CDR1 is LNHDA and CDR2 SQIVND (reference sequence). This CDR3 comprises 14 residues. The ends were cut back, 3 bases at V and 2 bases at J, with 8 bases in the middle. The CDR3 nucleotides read TGTGCCAGTAGTATCAAAGGGGGCAATCAGCCCCAGCATTTT. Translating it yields CASSIKGGNQPQHF.

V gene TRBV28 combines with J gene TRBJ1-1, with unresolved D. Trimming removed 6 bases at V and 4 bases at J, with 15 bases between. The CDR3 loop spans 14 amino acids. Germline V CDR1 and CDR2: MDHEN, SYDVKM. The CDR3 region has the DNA TGTGCCAGCAGCTTAAGATTTGCGGCCACTGAAGCTTTCTTT. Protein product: CASSLRFAATEAFF.

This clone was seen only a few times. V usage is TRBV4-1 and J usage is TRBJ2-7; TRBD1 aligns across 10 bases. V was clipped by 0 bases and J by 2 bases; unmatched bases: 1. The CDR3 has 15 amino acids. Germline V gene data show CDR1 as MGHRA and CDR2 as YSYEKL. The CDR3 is CASSQEGTGAYEQYF. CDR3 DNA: TGCGCCAGCAGCCAAGAAGGGACAGGGGCCTACGAGCAGTACTTC.

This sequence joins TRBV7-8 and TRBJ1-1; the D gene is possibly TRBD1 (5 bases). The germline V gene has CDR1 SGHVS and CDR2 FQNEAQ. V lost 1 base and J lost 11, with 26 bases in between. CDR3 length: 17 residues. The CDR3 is CASSLGGGTAGPLSAFF. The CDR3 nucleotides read TGTGCCAGCAGCTTAGGGGGAGGGACCGCGGGGCCTCTGAGTGCTTTCTTT.

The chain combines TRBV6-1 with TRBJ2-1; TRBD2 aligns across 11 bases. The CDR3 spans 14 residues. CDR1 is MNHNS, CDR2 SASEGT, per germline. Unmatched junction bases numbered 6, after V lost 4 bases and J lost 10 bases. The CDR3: CASSATGTSGEQFF. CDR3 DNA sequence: TGTGCCAGCAGTGCCACCGGGACTAGCGGAGAGCAGTTCTTC.

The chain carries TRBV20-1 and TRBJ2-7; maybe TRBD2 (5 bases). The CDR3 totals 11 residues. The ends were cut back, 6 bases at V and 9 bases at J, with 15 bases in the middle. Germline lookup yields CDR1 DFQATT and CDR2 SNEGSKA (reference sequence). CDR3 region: CSAQFRTRQYF. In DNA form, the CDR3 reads TGCAGTGCGCAATTCAGGACTCGGCAGTACTTC.

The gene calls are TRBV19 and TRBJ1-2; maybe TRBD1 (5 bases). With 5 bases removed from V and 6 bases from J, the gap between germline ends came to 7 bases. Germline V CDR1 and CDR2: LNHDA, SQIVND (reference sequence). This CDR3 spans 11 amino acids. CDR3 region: CASSAGDGYTF. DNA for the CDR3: TGTGCCAGTAGTGCGGGGGATGGCTACACCTTC.

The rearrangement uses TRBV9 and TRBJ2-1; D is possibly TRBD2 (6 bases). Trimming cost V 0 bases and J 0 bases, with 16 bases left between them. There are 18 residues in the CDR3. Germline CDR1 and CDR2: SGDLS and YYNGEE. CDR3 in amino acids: CASSVEIGEAGSYNEQFF. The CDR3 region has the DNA TGTGCCAGCAGCGTAGAGATCGGGGAGGCTGGCTCCTACAATGAGCAGTTCTTC.

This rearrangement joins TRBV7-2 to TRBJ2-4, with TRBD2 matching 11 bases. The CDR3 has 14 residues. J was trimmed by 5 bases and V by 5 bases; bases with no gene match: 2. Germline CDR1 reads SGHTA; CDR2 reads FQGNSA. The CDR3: CASSPGLAENIQYF. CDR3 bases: TGTGCCAGCAGCCCGGGACTAGCGGAAAACATTCAGTACTTC.

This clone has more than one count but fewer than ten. CDR3 in DNA: TGTGCCCCAAAGGCGGGGGACGTGGGGAGGACTAATGAAAAACTGTTTTTT. Translating it yields CAPKAGDVGRTNEKLFF. The chain employs TRBV27 and TRBJ1-4, with D maybe TRBD1 (5 bases). Looked up from germline, CDR1 is MNHEY and CDR2 is SMNVEV (reference sequence). This CDR3 has 17 amino acids. Trimming took off 11 bases at V and 2 bases at J, with 24 bases between the two ends.

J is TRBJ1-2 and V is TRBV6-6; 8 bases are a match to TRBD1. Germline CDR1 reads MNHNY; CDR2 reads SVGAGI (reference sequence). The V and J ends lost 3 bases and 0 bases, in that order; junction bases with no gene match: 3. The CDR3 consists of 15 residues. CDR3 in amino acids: CASSYGQGSNYGYTF. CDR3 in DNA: TGTGCCAGCAGTTATGGACAGGGCTCTAACTATGGCTACACCTTC.

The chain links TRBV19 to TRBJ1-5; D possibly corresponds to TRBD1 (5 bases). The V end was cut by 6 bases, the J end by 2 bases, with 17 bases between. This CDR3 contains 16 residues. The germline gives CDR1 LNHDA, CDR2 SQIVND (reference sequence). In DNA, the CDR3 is TGTGCCAGTAGCGGGGGGTCCTTCCTCGGCAATCAGCCCCAGCATTTT. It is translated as CASSGGSFLGNQPQHF.

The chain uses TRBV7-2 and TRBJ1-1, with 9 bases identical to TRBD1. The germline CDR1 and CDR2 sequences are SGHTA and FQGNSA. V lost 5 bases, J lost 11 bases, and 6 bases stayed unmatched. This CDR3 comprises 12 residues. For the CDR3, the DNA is TGTGCCAGCAGCCTAAGGACAGGGGTGGCTTTCTTT. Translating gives CASSLRTGVAFF.

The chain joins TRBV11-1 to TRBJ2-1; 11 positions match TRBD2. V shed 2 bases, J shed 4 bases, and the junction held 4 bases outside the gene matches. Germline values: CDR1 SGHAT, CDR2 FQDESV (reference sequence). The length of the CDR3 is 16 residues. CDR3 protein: CASSLRGTSGYNEQFF. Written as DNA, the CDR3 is TGTGCCAGCAGCTTACGAGGGACTAGCGGATACAATGAGCAGTTCTTC.

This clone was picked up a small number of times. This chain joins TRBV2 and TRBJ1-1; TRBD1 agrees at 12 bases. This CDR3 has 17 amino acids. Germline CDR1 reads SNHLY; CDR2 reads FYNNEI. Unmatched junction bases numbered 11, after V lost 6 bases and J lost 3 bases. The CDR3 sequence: CASSAGQGAGRYTEAFF. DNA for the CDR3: TGTGCCAGCAGCGCGGGACAGGGGGCTGGGAGGTACACTGAAGCTTTCTTT.

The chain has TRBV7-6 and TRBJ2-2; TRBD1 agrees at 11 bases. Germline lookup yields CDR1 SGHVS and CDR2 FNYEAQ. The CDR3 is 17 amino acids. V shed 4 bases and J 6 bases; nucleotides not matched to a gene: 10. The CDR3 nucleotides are TGTGCCAGCAGCTCGGACGCCGGGACAGGGGGTCCCGGGGAGCTGTTTTTT. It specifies CASSSDAGTGGPGELFF.

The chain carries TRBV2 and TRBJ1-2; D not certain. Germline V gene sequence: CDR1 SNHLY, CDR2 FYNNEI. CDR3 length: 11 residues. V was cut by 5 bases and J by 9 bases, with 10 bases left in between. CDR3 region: CASSWAFRYTF. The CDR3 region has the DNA TGTGCCAGCAGTTGGGCCTTCCGCTACACCTTC.

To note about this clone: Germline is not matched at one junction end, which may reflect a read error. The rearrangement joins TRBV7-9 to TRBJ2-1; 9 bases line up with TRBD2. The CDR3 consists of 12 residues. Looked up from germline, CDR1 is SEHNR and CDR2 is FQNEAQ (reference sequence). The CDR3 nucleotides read TGTTCCAGCAGCTTAGCGGGAGACCGGCAGTTCTTC. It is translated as CSSSLAGDRQFF.